The rows below give T cell receptor beta chains drawn from one sample of a study of human T cells and chemical hapten exposure. MiXCR was run by TCRdb on the RACE reads, yielding one entry per CDR3 protein. The sample holds over 100,000 distinct CDR3 sequences, roughly 10% seen once. Specimen: whole blood, collected in connection with sensitization to the hapten diphenylcyclopropenone (DPC). The receptor set was obtained from a woman aged 45-65 years with alopecia areata. Some clones in this sample may be carry-over from other donors' samples. Both conserved end residues are part of each CDR3. Fields, in order: J gene, D gene, V gene, clone size, CDR3 DNA, CDR3 protein. A D gene is named only where the DNA matches it firmly. Clone sizes are given selectively: once, few, many, or a class where the clone is expanded.

J gene: TRBJ1-2; D gene: .; V gene: TRBV5-1; clone size: few; CDR3 DNA: TGCGCCAGCAGCTTGGACGGGCAGGGCTATGGCTACACCTTC; CDR3 protein: CASSLDGQGYGYTF
J gene: TRBJ2-5; D gene: .; V gene: TRBV7-2; clone size: .; CDR3 DNA: TGTGCCAGCAGCTTAGCGGGGCGGGGCGTCCAGGTAACCCAGTACTTC; CDR3 protein: CASSLAGRGVQVTQYF
J gene: TRBJ2-5; D gene: .; V gene: TRBV5-1; clone size: few; CDR3 DNA: TGCGCCAGCAGCAGACAGATCCAAGAGACCCAGTACTTC; CDR3 protein: CASSRQIQETQYF
J gene: TRBJ1-4; D gene: TRBD1; V gene: TRBV29-1; clone size: many; CDR3 DNA: TGCAGCGTTGAAAAGGGGACAGGGAGGCAAAAACTGTTTTTT; CDR3 protein: CSVEKGTGRQKLFF
J gene: TRBJ2-3; D gene: .; V gene: TRBV12-3/TRBV12-4; clone size: .; CDR3 DNA: TGTGCCAGCAGTCTTGGGGGGACTGACTTTGGAGATACGCAGTATTTT; CDR3 protein: CASSLGGTDFGDTQYF
J gene: TRBJ2-1; D gene: .; V gene: TRBV12-3/TRBV12-4; clone size: many; CDR3 DNA: TGTGCCAGCAGTCCGTCTATGGGCAATGAGCAGTTCTTC; CDR3 protein: CASSPSMGNEQFF
J gene: TRBJ1-2; D gene: .; V gene: TRBV28; clone size: .; CDR3 DNA: TGTGCCAGCAGTTTAGGACTCCTCTATGGCTACACCTTC; CDR3 protein: CASSLGLLYGYTF
J gene: TRBJ2-7; D gene: TRBD1; V gene: TRBV14; clone size: .; CDR3 DNA: TGTGCCAGCAGCCAAACAGGGGTAACCGAGCAGTACTTC; CDR3 protein: CASSQTGVTEQYF
J gene: TRBJ1-4; D gene: .; V gene: TRBV9; clone size: few; CDR3 DNA: TGTGCCAGCAGCGTAGCTCCGGGCCGGGGCGAAAAACTGTTTTTT; CDR3 protein: CASSVAPGRGEKLFF
J gene: TRBJ2-4; D gene: .; V gene: TRBV28; clone size: .; CDR3 DNA: TGTGCCAGCAAGGGTACCTGCAAAAACATTCAGTACTTC; CDR3 protein: CASKGTCKNIQYF
J gene: TRBJ2-1; D gene: TRBD2; V gene: TRBV6-6; clone size: .; CDR3 DNA: TGTGCCAGCAACCGACTAGCGGGAACCAGCTCCTACAATGAGCAGTTCTTC; CDR3 protein: CASNRLAGTSSYNEQFF
J gene: TRBJ2-3; D gene: .; V gene: TRBV4-2; clone size: few; CDR3 DNA: TGTGCCAGCAGCCAAGAAGCGGGGCCGGACAGTCCCCGGCTGGATACGCAGTATTTT; CDR3 protein: CASSQEAGPDSPRLDTQYF
J gene: TRBJ2-7; D gene: .; V gene: TRBV28; clone size: few; CDR3 DNA: TGTGCCAGCAGTTTGAGGGACTGGCCCTCCTACGAGCAGTACTTC; CDR3 protein: CASSLRDWPSYEQYF
J gene: TRBJ2-2; D gene: .; V gene: TRBV5-5; clone size: many; CDR3 DNA: TGTGCCAGCAGCTTGGCGTACGGTCCTAACACCGGGGAGCTGTTTTTT; CDR3 protein: CASSLAYGPNTGELFF
J gene: TRBJ2-3; D gene: .; V gene: TRBV5-1; clone size: .; CDR3 DNA: TGCGCCAGCAGCTTGGTCACCGGGACACCGGATACGCAGTATTTT; CDR3 protein: CASSLVTGTPDTQYF